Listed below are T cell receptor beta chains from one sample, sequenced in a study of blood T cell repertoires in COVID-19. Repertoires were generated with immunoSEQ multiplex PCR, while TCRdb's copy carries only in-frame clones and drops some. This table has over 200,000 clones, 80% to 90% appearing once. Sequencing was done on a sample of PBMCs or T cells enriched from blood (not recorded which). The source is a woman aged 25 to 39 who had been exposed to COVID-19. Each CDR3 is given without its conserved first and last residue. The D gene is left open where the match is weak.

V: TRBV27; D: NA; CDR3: ASSFSGYEQY
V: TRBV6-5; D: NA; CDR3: ASSAFTQGDGAQH
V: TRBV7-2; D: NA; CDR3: ASSEGLAKDTQY
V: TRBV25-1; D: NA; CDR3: ASSVRQGDEQF
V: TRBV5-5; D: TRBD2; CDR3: ASSRGGGSPYEQY
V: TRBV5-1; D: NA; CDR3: ASSGTGSAGGYT
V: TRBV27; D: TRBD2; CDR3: ASRTSGSIEQY
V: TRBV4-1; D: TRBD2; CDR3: ASSQVATSGSLPYEQF
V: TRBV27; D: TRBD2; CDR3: ASARTSGAYNEQF
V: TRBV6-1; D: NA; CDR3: ASSEETGQGQY
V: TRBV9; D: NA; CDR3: ASSVGGGNTGELF
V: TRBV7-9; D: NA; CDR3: ASSLRTGELF
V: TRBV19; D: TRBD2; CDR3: ASSTPGLGIYEQY
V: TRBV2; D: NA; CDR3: ASRNLRDTPYEQY
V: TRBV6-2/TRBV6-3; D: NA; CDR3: ASSYVGGGTYNEQF
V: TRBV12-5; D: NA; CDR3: ASGLGQGRGGELF
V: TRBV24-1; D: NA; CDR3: ATSDLHSFGAGAARGRGTEAF
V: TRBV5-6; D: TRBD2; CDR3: ASSLFPSGFTDTQY
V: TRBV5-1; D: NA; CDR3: ASSRGNSPLH
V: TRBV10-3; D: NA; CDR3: AISGGGPKEY
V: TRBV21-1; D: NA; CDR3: ASSTSQGTEAF
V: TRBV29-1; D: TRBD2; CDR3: SVATSTDTQY
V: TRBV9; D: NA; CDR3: ASSVENRVGTNYGYT
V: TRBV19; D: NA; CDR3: ASRRRGDYYGYT
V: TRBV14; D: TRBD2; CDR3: ASSQQAGVYNEQF
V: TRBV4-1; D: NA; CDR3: ASSQASNQKNIQY
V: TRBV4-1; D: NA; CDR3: ASSQEWGEADEQY
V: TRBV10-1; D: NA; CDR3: ASSERGAGETQY
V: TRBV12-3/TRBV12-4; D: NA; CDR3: ASGRGLHEQY
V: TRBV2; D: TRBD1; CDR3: ASSGVATGGFQDTQY
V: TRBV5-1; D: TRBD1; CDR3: ASSLDRDVGYT
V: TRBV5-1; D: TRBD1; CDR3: ASSLGQGNMNTEAF
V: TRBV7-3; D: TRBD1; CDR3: ASSPQGGNTEAF
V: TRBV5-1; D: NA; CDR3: ASSLAGETQY
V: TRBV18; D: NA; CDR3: ASSPRSVTGELF
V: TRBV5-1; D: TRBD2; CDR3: ASSFRLAGGNEQF
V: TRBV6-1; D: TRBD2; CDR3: ASSEIKAGVGSTGELF
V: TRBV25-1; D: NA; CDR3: ASSEYVTGETQY
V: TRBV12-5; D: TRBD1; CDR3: ASGLVLGQGEETQY
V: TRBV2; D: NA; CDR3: ASHWGSNQPQH
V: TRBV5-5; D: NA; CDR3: ASSSKVGGGNNEQF
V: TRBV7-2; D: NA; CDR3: ASSPVVRRADNEQF
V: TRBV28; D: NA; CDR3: ASSLGQRDSPLH
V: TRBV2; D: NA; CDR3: ASSVPRGATEAF
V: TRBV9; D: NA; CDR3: ASSAGGQGGSPQETQY
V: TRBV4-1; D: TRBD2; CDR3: ASSQAGGGLAGIHGELF
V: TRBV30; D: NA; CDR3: AWSHPGGNQPQH
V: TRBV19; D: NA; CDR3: ASSHSTDTQY
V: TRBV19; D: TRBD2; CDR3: ASGTSSYEQY
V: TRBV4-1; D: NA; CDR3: ASSQDTDNYGYT
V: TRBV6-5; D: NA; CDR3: ASSYLDGRDYEQY
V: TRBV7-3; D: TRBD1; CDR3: ASSLRQGYGYT
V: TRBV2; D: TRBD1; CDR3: ASGDRVRPEAF
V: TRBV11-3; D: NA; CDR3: ASSLVSGEQY
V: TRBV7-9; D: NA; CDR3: ASSSIKGHINEQF
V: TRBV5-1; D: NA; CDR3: ASSFSGASNSPLH
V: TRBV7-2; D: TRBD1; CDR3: ASSLGGQGTDTQY